Following are 23 T cell receptor beta chains from one sample sequenced in a study of T cell changes during pregnancy in multiple sclerosis. Sequenced by immunoSEQ multiplex PCR; TCRdb stores in-frame clones only, minus some. The table lists tens of thousands of clones, roughly nine tenths of them singletons. Sample: CD4+ T cells from peripheral blood mononuclear cells, taken in the third trimester of pregnancy. The receptor source for this set is a female donor in good health, enrolled as a control in a pregnancy study.

The chain has TRBV5-1 and TRBJ1-2; the match to TRBD1 covers 7 bases. Trimming took 0 bases from V and 4 from J; bases not matched to a gene: 6. CDR3 length: 15 residues. Germline V gene lookup returns CDR1 SGHRS and CDR2 YFSETQ. The CDR3 sequence: CASSLEGGAPYGYTF. CDR3 nucleotides: TGCGCCAGCAGCTTGGAAGGGGGCGCGCCCTATGGCTACACCTTC.

This clone appeared once. The V call is TRBV4-2, the J call TRBJ2-5; D is possibly TRBD2 (6 bases). The V gene lost 3 bases and the J gene lost 1 base, with 18 bases spanning the gap. The CDR3 spans 17 residues. Per germline, CDR1 LGHNA and CDR2 YNFKEQ. As DNA, the CDR3 is TGTGCCAGCAGCCAGACCTTTTCTACCGGGGGCCAAGAGACCCAGTACTTC. This gives the protein CASSQTFSTGGQETQYF.

V is TRBV11-3 and J is TRBJ2-3; 7 bases match TRBD1. The CDR3 is 15 amino acids. With 4 bases clipped from V and 4 bases from J, the junction kept 8 bases outside the gene matches. The germline V gene encodes CDR1 SGHNT and CDR2 YENEEA. The CDR3 loop is CASSSRQGRSDTQYF. DNA of the CDR3: TGTGCCAGCAGCTCCCGACAGGGAAGGTCAGATACGCAGTATTTT. The full variable domain, rest sourced from reference TRBV11-3 and TRBJ2-3, is EAGVVQSPRYKIIEKKQPVAFWCNPISGHNTLYWYLQNLGQGPELLIRYENEEAVDDSQLPKDRFSAERLKGVDSTLKIQPAELGDSAVYLCASSSRQGRSDTQYFGPGTRLTVL.

The V gene is TRBV5-1, the J gene TRBJ2-5; D may be TRBD1 (6 bases). Trimming shortened V by 2 bases and J by 9 bases, and 17 bases separated the two germline ends. The CDR3 covers 14 residues. Germline V gene lookup returns CDR1 SGHRS and CDR2 YFSETQ. The DNA of the CDR3 is TGCGCCAGCAGCTTTGAGACAGAGAAGGGGGCCCAGTACTTC. Translated: CASSFETEKGAQYF. The whole variable domain, filled in from reference TRBV5-1 and TRBJ2-5, reads KAGVTQTPRYLIKTRGQQVTLSCSPISGHRSVSWYQQTPGQGLQFLFEYFSETQRNKGNFPGRFSGRQFSNSRSEMNVSTLELGDSALYLCASSFETEKGAQYFGPGTRLLVL.

The chain has TRBV6-6 and TRBJ1-4, with a possible D match to TRBD1 (6 bases). CDR3 length: 12 residues. Germline lookup yields CDR1 MNHNY and CDR2 SVGAGI (reference sequence). V lost 7 bases and J lost 7, with 10 bases in between. The CDR3 spells CASTKGVEKLFF. The CDR3 DNA reads as TGTGCCAGCACAAAGGGGGTTGAAAAACTGTTTTTT.

The rearrangement uses TRBV19 and TRBJ1-2; 8 bases are a match to TRBD1. CDR1 is LNHDA, CDR2 SQIVND, per germline (reference sequence). There are 12 residues in the CDR3. V was pared by 7 bases and J by 10 bases, with 8 bases of the junction left unmatched. CDR3 in DNA: TGTGCCAGTATGAGGACAGGGTACGACTACACCTTC. Translated, it gives CASMRTGYDYTF.

This chain uses TRBV28 with TRBJ1-5; possibly TRBD1 for D (5 bases). Looked up from germline, CDR1 is MDHEN and CDR2 is SYDVKM. The CDR3 loop spans 15 amino acids. V lost 3 bases, J lost 4 bases, and 13 bases lay in between. Here the CDR3 DNA reads TGTGCCAGCAGTTTCGGGGGGAGGAGGAATCAGCCCCAGCATTTT. Translated: CASSFGGRRNQPQHF.

V usage is TRBV30 and J usage is TRBJ1-4; 8 nucleotides agree with TRBD1. CDR1 and CDR2 from the germline V gene are GTSNPN and SVGIG (reference sequence). The trim removed 0 bases at V and 7 bases at J, leaving 1 base unmatched. There are 13 residues in the CDR3. The CDR3 coding sequence is TGTGCCTGGAGTGTCGGACAGGGTGAAAAACTGTTTTTT. Its translation: CAWSVGQGEKLFF.

The rearrangement uses TRBV5-1 and TRBJ2-5, with D possibly TRBD1 on 6 matching bases. The length of the CDR3 is 16 residues. Between the trimmed V and J ends, which lost 1 base and 1 base, there was a span of 14 bases. Germline lookup yields CDR1 SGHRS and CDR2 YFSETQ. The CDR3 reads CASSLTETGFQETQYF. In DNA form, the CDR3 reads TGCGCCAGCAGCTTGACCGAGACAGGTTTCCAAGAGACCCAGTACTTC.

The chain couples TRBV19 to TRBJ2-7; D perhaps matches TRBD1 (6 bases). The ends were cut back, 1 base at V and 7 bases at J, with 17 bases in the middle. The V gene's germline CDR1 is LNHDA and CDR2 SQIVND (reference sequence). The length of the CDR3 is 15 residues. The CDR3 DNA is TGTGCCAGTAGTATAGGTTGGGACACCCGTCTAGAGCAGTACTTC. It encodes CASSIGWDTRLEQYF.

The chain couples TRBV4-2 to TRBJ1-1; tentative D call: TRBD1 (5 bases). CDR3 size: 15 residues. The V gene's germline CDR1 is LGHNA and CDR2 YNFKEQ. Trimming left V 0 bases short and J 10 bases short, with 18 bases between. CDR3 residues: CASSQDFSQGLSAFF. CDR3 nucleotide sequence: TGTGCCAGCAGCCAAGATTTCAGCCAGGGTTTGTCAGCTTTCTTT.

The chain couples TRBV11-2 to TRBJ2-1; 12 nucleotides align to TRBD2. Germline loops: CDR1 SGHAT, CDR2 FQNNGV. CDR3 length equals 18 residues. Unmatched junction bases numbered 15, after V lost 7 bases and J lost 5 bases. The CDR3 bases are TGTGCCAGCACCACAGGACTAGCGGGGTACCTAGAAAACAATGAGCAGTTCTTC. Its protein product is CASTTGLAGYLENNEQFF. The variable domain in full, with the rest retrieved from reference TRBV11-2 and TRBJ2-1, is EAGVAQSPRYKIIEKRQSVAFWCNPISGHATLYWYQQILGQGPKLLIQFQNNGVVDDSQLPKDRFSAERLKGVDSTLKIQPAKLEDSAVYLCASTTGLAGYLENNEQFFGPGTRLTVL.

As concerns this clone: Other nucleotide sequences from this sample produce the same CDR3. The V and J genes are TRBV6-6 and TRBJ2-1; D gene ambiguous. Trimming stripped 0 bases from V and 4 bases from J, with 7 bases between. In germline, CDR1 is MNHNY, CDR2 SVGAGI (reference sequence). The CDR3 totals 14 residues. CDR3 loop: CASSYSRVYNEQFF. The CDR3 DNA follows: TGTGCCAGCAGTTACTCGAGAGTTTACAATGAGCAGTTCTTC.

V and J are TRBV7-9 and TRBJ1-1; 9 bases agree with TRBD1. After removal of 3 bases from V and 1 base from J, the junction contained 0 bases not matched to a gene. The CDR3 has 14 amino acids. Germline V CDR1 and CDR2: SEHNR, FQNEAQ (reference sequence). The CDR3 nucleotides are TGTGCCAGCAGCTTGGACAGGGGGAACACTGAAGCTTTCTTT. It encodes CASSLDRGNTEAFF.

The V and J genes are TRBV21-1 and TRBJ2-1; TRBD2 was called by the table and not checked on the DNA. TRBV21-1 is given as a pseudogene. There are 23 residues in the CDR3. The CDR3 bases are TGTGCCAGCCGAAAAATAATCGGTCGGACTAGCGGGGCAAAATATCAGTTCTACAATGAGCAGTTCTTC. It translates to CASRKIIGRTSGAKYQFYNEQFF.

The V and J genes are TRBV4-1 and TRBJ2-5, with a weak D call TRBD2 (5 bases). Germline V gene data show CDR1 as MGHRA and CDR2 as YSYEKL. The length of the CDR3 is 15 residues. V was trimmed by 4 bases and J by 2 bases, leaving 14 bases between them. The CDR3 DNA sequence: TGCGCCAGCAGCCTACTCGGACTGAAACAAGAGACCCAGTACTTC. Protein: CASSLLGLKQETQYF.

This chain uses TRBV30 with TRBJ2-5, with 8 bases matching TRBD2. The trim removed 3 bases at V and 4 bases at J, leaving 7 bases unmatched. Germline CDR1 GTSNPN, CDR2 SVGIG (reference sequence). This CDR3 has 14 residues. The CDR3 bases are TGTGCCTGGAGCGCAGGACTAGCCGTAGAGACCCAGTACTTC. Its protein is CAWSAGLAVETQYF.

This chain links TRBV2 with TRBJ1-6, with D unclear. The CDR3 covers 15 residues. Germline V lookup: CDR1 SNHLY, CDR2 FYNNEI. The V end was cut by 4 bases, the J end by 5 bases, with 12 bases between. Here the CDR3 DNA reads TGTGCCAGCAGTGTCACAGCAACCCATAATTCACCCCTCCACTTT. Translation: CASSVTATHNSPLHF.

The chain employs TRBV29-1 and TRBJ2-5; 13 nucleotides agree with TRBD2. Germline V lookup: CDR1 SQVTM, CDR2 ANQGSEA. V trimming: 5 bases; J trimming: 4 bases; junction bases outside the gene matches: 1. This CDR3 has 13 residues. The CDR3 DNA is TGCAGCGTTCGACTAGCGGGGGGAGAGACCCAGTACTTC. Translating it yields CSVRLAGGETQYF.

In this sample, this clone turned up once. The chain is built from TRBV5-1 and TRBJ2-3; TRBD2 matches 12 bases. The length of the CDR3 is 16 residues. Germline V gives CDR1 SGHRS, CDR2 YFSETQ. The trim removed 0 bases at V and 4 bases at J, leaving 3 bases unmatched. CDR3: CASSLASGGASDTQYF. CDR3 sequence (DNA): TGCGCCAGCAGCTTGGCTAGCGGGGGGGCCTCAGATACGCAGTATTTT.

This CDR3 reads CAWSPPGEVYGYTF. DNA of the CDR3: TGTGCCTGGAGTCCCCCGGGGGAGGTCTATGGCTACACCTTC. V gene TRBV30 combines with J gene TRBJ1-2, with a possible D match to TRBD1 (5 bases). Germline CDR1 reads GTSNPN; CDR2 reads SVGIG (reference sequence). V was shortened by 2 bases and J by 4 bases, with 14 bases between the two germline ends. The length of the CDR3 is 14 residues.

The chain joins TRBV5-4 to TRBJ2-1, with 8 bases that match TRBD2. Per germline, CDR1 SGHNT and CDR2 YYREEE (reference sequence). The CDR3 runs to 17 residues. After removal of 4 bases from V and 0 bases from J, the junction contained 9 bases not matched to a gene. The CDR3 protein is CASSPAAGGPSYNEQFF. The CDR3 DNA sequence: TGTGCCAGCAGCCCCGCCGCGGGGGGCCCCTCCTACAATGAGCAGTTCTTC.

V is TRBV11-2 and J is TRBJ1-1; D call uncertain. Trimming left V 1 base short and J 3 bases short, with 6 bases between. The V gene's germline CDR1 is SGHAT and CDR2 FQNNGV. The CDR3 loop spans 13 amino acids. The CDR3: CASSLGSDTEAFF. The CDR3 DNA is TGTGCCAGCAGCTTAGGTTCCGACACTGAAGCTTTCTTT.